This T cell receptor (beta chain) emerged from a study of T cell clones after liver transplantation. V dropped 5 bases and J dropped 3; count of bases not matched to a gene: 8. Germline loops: CDR1 SGHTA, CDR2 FQGNSA. The CDR3 has 16 residues. TCRdb's copy holds only in-frame clones and misses some; the assay was immunoSEQ multiplex PCR. The sample shows about 75,000 clones, 80% to 85% of them seen only once. This clonotype was sampled from a human patient who received a liver transplant. Some T cells may be supplied by the graft donor. The material was CD4+ T cells from blood, obtained 48 months after liver transplant. This chain links TRBV7-2 with TRBJ2-1, with 9 positions matching TRBD2. The CDR3 sequence: CASSQTSGSYYNEQFF. CDR3 in DNA: TGTGCCAGCAGCCAAACTAGCGGGTCTTACTACAATGAGCAGTTCTTC.